Listed below are T cell receptor beta chains from one sample, sequenced in a study of CD8 T cells in Susac syndrome. TCRdb reprocessed the immunoSEQ multiplex PCR reads via MiXCR and lists one record per CDR3 protein. The repertoire consists of fewer than 150,000 distinct CDR3 sequences, with around nine tenths occurring once and the leading ten covering about 0.23%. Sequencing was done on a sample of CD8+ T cells from PBMCs. The origin of the receptors is a human donor with multiple sclerosis. CDR3s include the opening cysteine and the closing phenylalanine or tryptophan. The order of the fields is V gene, CDR3 protein.

TRBV4-2,CASSQEFGGYNEQFF
TRBV12-3/TRBV12-4,CASSERGAPGDEQYF
TRBV29-1,CSVELAGTSGYTGELFF
TRBV25-1,CASSEMKREGEGEQFF
TRBV7-2,CASSSGLGTDTQYF
TRBV27,CASRTGTSDTYEQYF
TRBV30,CAWSEGREITEAFF
TRBV6-4,CASSDVDTQYF
TRBV27,CASRPGLSNQPQHF
TRBV28,CASSIPGTSGQETQYF
TRBV4-1,CASSQYPGGEETQYF
TRBV19,CASSPDGEETQYF
TRBV20-1,CSARVQGLNTEAFF
TRBV20-1,CSATDRMNTEAFF
TRBV6-2/TRBV6-3,CASAYSREVDEQYF
TRBV3-1,CASSQESLPSYYGYTF
TRBV28,CASTPAGLSTIFSYEQYF
TRBV6-6,CASSYYGPNNTIYF
TRBV28,CASSLGQTRTEAFF
TRBV12-3/TRBV12-4,CASREREGYEQYF
TRBV29-1,CSVAGLRLNEQYF
TRBV30,CAYRAAGRLTEKLFF
TRBV2,CASKRGDQGLKNIQYF
TRBV5-4,CASSEGTEAFF
TRBV28,CASSPDRLAGRNNEQFF
TRBV12-3/TRBV12-4,CASSLLGEQFF
TRBV27,CASSLGGTGAPNEQFF
TRBV3-1,CASSQDPLEWRERDNEQFF
TRBV4-1,CASSQTTGGGLNYGYTF
TRBV30,CAWSGLAGGISGANVLTF
TRBV4-1,CASSPSQSSGYEQYF
TRBV4-1,CASSQGGGITDTQYF
TRBV27,CASSYSRLNEQFF
TRBV6-4,CASSRSAGAGYTEAFF
TRBV20-1,CSARDLSENYEQYF
TRBV6-5,CASSYYTGREQYF
TRBV20-1,CSATPLAEVAYEQYF
TRBV7-8,CASSQPSHGGERPQHF
TRBV6-2/TRBV6-3,CASSYGGYNQPQHF
TRBV19,CASSIGKGAFEAFF
TRBV24-1,CATSDATSGSSYNEQFF